This entry lists 16 T cell receptor beta chains sequenced from one sample in a study of T cells after posttransplantation cyclophosphamide. Measured with immunoSEQ multiplex PCR; TCRdb has only the in-frame clones, and not every one. Altogether approximately 39,000 clones were found in the sample, and no singletons occur. Sequenced material: PBMCs. The receptors originated from a girl aged 5-17 years in good health, CMV-negative, and a related stem cell transplant donor.

This clone was counted many times. This sequence joins TRBV7-2 and TRBJ2-7; 7 positions agree with TRBD2. Germline CDR1 and CDR2: SGHTA and FQGNSA. V lost 5 bases and J lost 2; bases outside the gene matches: 15. The CDR3 loop spans 17 amino acids. The CDR3 DNA sequence: TGTGCCAGCAGCCCGCCTCCGCGGGAGAGAATCGCCTACGAGCAGTACTTC. It translates to CASSPPPRERIAYEQYF.

Ten or more counts support this clone. V is TRBV7-7 and J is TRBJ2-7; D gene uncertain. V was trimmed by 1 base and J by 3 bases, leaving 7 bases between them. This CDR3 comprises 13 residues. The germline CDR1 and CDR2 sequences are SSHAT and FNYEAQ (reference sequence). CDR3 nucleotide sequence: TGTGCCAGCAGCTTAGACGCTAGCTACGAGCAGTACTTC. It yields the protein CASSLDASYEQYF.

In its sample, this clone was seen a few times. This rearrangement joins TRBV5-4 to TRBJ2-5; no firm D call. The CDR3 has 15 residues. The V and J ends lost 4 bases and 3 bases respectively, with 16 bases between them. Germline CDR1 and CDR2: SGHNT and YYREEE (reference sequence). The CDR3 sequence is CASSPTTDSEETQYF. As DNA, the CDR3 is TGTGCCAGCAGCCCAACCACCGACTCGGAAGAGACCCAGTACTTC.

In regard to this clone: The junction does not match germline at one end; this may be a read error. V gene TRBV2 combines with J gene TRBJ1-5; D call uncertain. Per germline, CDR1 SNHLY and CDR2 FYNNEI. This CDR3 contains 20 residues. CDR3 coding DNA: TGTGCCAGCAGTGAAGAATCAGGACTGTTTTCATATTATAGCAATCGGCCCCAGCATTTT. It codes for CASSEESGLFSYYSNRPQHF.

Many counts were recorded for this clone. The chain employs TRBV2 and TRBJ2-4; D might be TRBD1 (5 bases). Trimming pared 11 bases from V and 0 bases from J, leaving 14 bases between. This CDR3 spans 14 amino acids. Germline V gene sequence: CDR1 SNHLY, CDR2 FYNNEI. The DNA of the CDR3 is TGTGCCGCCAGACAGAGATTAGCCAAAAACATTCAGTACTTC. Protein: CAARQRLAKNIQYF. Full variable domain (rest looked up from reference TRBV2 and TRBJ2-4): EPEVTQTPSHQVTQMGQEVILRCVPISNHLYFYWYRQILGQKVEFLVSFYNNEISEKSEIFDDQFSVERPDGSNFTLKIRSTKLEDSAMYFCAARQRLAKNIQYFGAGTRLSVL.

This clone was counted between two and nine times. The V and J genes are TRBV5-5 and TRBJ2-3; TRBD2 aligns across 9 bases. The CDR3 is made up of 15 amino acids. Germline lookup yields CDR1 SGHKS and CDR2 YYEKEE (reference sequence). The V and J ends lost 2 bases and 2 bases, in that order; junction bases with no gene match: 3. The CDR3: CASSLLAGYTDTQYF. As DNA, the CDR3 is TGTGCCAGCAGCTTACTAGCGGGTTACACAGATACGCAGTATTTT.

There are many counts of this clone. The V gene is TRBV5-4, the J gene TRBJ2-7; D is possibly TRBD1 (5 bases). The V end lost 0 bases, the J end lost 3 bases, and 10 bases lay between the germline ends. Germline CDR1 is SGHNT and CDR2 is YYREEE (reference sequence). This CDR3 has 14 amino acids. CDR3 nucleotides: TGTGCCAGCAGCTTGGGTGTCAGGGACTACGAGCAGTACTTC. As protein: CASSLGVRDYEQYF.

This chain connects TRBV21-1 to TRBJ2-7; the table's D gene call, TRBD1, was not cross checked with the DNA. TRBV21-1 is reported as a pseudogene. The CDR3 is 17 residues long. CDR3 sequence (DNA): TGTGCCAGCAGCAAAATGAACCCAGGCGCCAACTCCTACGAGCAGTACTTC. It specifies CASSKMNPGANSYEQYF.

This clone was seen only a few times. J is TRBJ2-7 and V is TRBV5-1; no firm D call. The V end was cut by 0 bases, the J end by 6 bases, with 10 bases between. Germline loops: CDR1 SGHRS, CDR2 YFSETQ. The CDR3 sequence is 13 residues long. The CDR3 protein is CASSLVLTGEQYF. The CDR3 region has the DNA TGCGCCAGCAGCTTGGTCCTGACGGGCGAGCAGTACTTC.

V is TRBV5-1 and J is TRBJ1-4, with D unresolved. Trimming left V 0 bases short and J 4 bases short, with 10 bases between. Germline CDR1 reads SGHRS; CDR2 reads YFSETQ. The CDR3 is 15 amino acids. The CDR3 protein is CASSLGGVGNEKLFF. CDR3 sequence (DNA): TGCGCCAGCAGCTTGGGCGGGGTTGGTAATGAAAAACTGTTTTTT. The complete variable domain, with remaining parts taken from reference TRBV5-1 and TRBJ1-4, reads KAGVTQTPRYLIKTRGQQVTLSCSPISGHRSVSWYQQTPGQGLQFLFEYFSETQRNKGNFPGRFSGRQFSNSRSEMNVSTLELGDSALYLCASSLGGVGNEKLFFGSGTQLSVL.

This clone was seen more than once but under ten times. The chain employs TRBV7-8 and TRBJ2-5; TRBD1 agrees at 7 bases. The CDR3 totals 13 residues. Trimming removed 5 bases from V and 1 base from J; junction bases left unmatched: 1. Germline V gives CDR1 SGHVS, CDR2 FQNEAQ. The CDR3 is CASSRDSQETQYF. CDR3 nucleotides: TGTGCCAGCAGCCGGGACAGCCAAGAGACCCAGTACTTC.

At least ten counts were recorded for this clone. This sequence joins TRBV5-6 and TRBJ1-1; the D gene is possibly TRBD1 (5 bases). CDR1 and CDR2 (germline): SGHDT, YYEEEE. The CDR3 is 13 residues long. V was pared by 5 bases and J by 4 bases, with 12 bases between. The CDR3 DNA follows: TGTGCCAGCAGTTCCACCGGGGGCACTGAAGCTTTCTTT. It is translated as CASSSTGGTEAFF.

The CDR3 DNA sequence: TGTGCCAGCAGTTACTCAAGACAGACTGAAGCTTTCTTT. Translation gives CASSYSRQTEAFF. J is TRBJ1-1 and V is TRBV6-6, with a tentative D call TRBD1 (5 bases). V was pared by 0 bases and J by 5 bases, with 7 bases between. CDR1 is MNHNY and CDR2 is SVGAGI in the germline V gene (reference sequence). CDR3 size: 13 residues.

This clone was counted at least ten times. The rearrangement joins TRBV4-1 to TRBJ1-5; 7 bases match TRBD1. Germline assignment: CDR1 MGHRA and CDR2 YSYEKL. The CDR3 sequence is 15 residues long. Trimming cost V 6 bases and J 3 bases; bases outside gene matches: 8. CDR3 sequence (DNA): TGCGCCAGCAGTGCTACCGGGACAGACAATCAGCCCCAGCATTTT. Translating it yields CASSATGTDNQPQHF.

This clone came up a few times. The rearrangement uses TRBV5-1 and TRBJ2-7; tentatively, D is TRBD1 (6 bases). There are 14 residues in the CDR3. Trimming pared 4 bases from V and 4 bases from J, leaving 15 bases between. CDR1 and CDR2 (germline): SGHRS, YFSETQ. The CDR3 nucleotides read TGCGCCAGCAGCCCAAAGGACAGAAATTACGAGCAGTACTTC. Amino acid sequence: CASSPKDRNYEQYF.

In this sample, this clone turned up many times. The V gene is TRBV18, the J gene TRBJ1-5, with TRBD1 matching 7 bases. CDR1 KGHSH and CDR2 LQKENI come from the germline V gene. CDR3 size: 12 residues. Germline trimming cut 5 bases from V and 5 bases from J; bases unmatched to any gene: 0. The CDR3 coding sequence is TGTGCCAGCTCAGACAGGGATCAGCCCCAGCATTTT. The encoded protein is CASSDRDQPQHF.